A selection of T cell receptor beta chains follows, all from one sample in a study of shared clonotypes between healthy human individuals. Produced via immunoSEQ multiplex PCR; TCRdb's table is partial and in-frame only. The sample includes roughly 2.6 million clones, around 94% seen only once; the top ten take about 0.13%. Material: naive CD4+ T cells sorted from blood. These receptors all come from a man younger than 35 in good health. Both conserved end residues are part of each CDR3. D genes are given only for firm matches. The size field is filled for only some rows; it gives once, few, many or a size class.

v_gene	d_gene	abundance	j_gene	CDR3nt	CDR3aa
TRBV19	NA	NA	TRBJ2-5	TGTGCCAGTAGTTCCTTGGGTGATCCCAAAGAGACCCAGTACTTC	CASSSLGDPKETQYF
TRBV23-1	TRBD2	NA	TRBJ2-7	TGCGCCAGCAGTCAATCGAGTGGGAGGGTAGGCTACGAGCAGTACTTC	CASSQSSGRVGYEQYF
TRBV4-1	TRBD2	NA	TRBJ2-7	TGCGCCAGCCGAGCCCTCGGCGGGAGGGCCGAGCAGTACTTC	CASRALGGRAEQYF
TRBV29-1	NA	NA	TRBJ1-1	TGCAGCGTTGTGGCAGGGATGAACACTGAAGCTTTCTTT	CSVVAGMNTEAFF
TRBV2	NA	NA	TRBJ2-4	TGTGCCAGCAGTCTCCAGCCCCGAACTTTCGCCAAAAACATTCAGTACTTC	CASSLQPRTFAKNIQYF
TRBV28	NA	NA	TRBJ1-5	TGTGCCAGCACAATATTGTCGGGGCGGAGCAATCAGCCCCAGCATTTT	CASTILSGRSNQPQHF
TRBV6-6	NA	NA	TRBJ2-7	TGTGCCAGCAGAGGGCAGATCAGCAGGTACGAGCAGTACTTC	CASRGQISRYEQYF
TRBV5-1	NA	NA	TRBJ2-5	TGCGCCAGCAGCTTGGAAGCGTCAGAGACCCAGTACTTC	CASSLEASETQYF
TRBV19	NA	NA	TRBJ2-1	TGTGCCAGTAGCAGGGCGGGGTTCTACAATGAGCAGTTCTTC	CASSRAGFYNEQFF
TRBV4-3	TRBD1	NA	TRBJ2-2	TGCGCCAGCAGCCAAGATTGGGGGCAGGGGGACACCGGGGAGCTGTTTTTT	CASSQDWGQGDTGELFF
TRBV10-3	NA	once	TRBJ2-1	TGTGCCATCAGTGAGTCGAGCAGGGTGGACAATGAGCAGTTCTTC	CAISESSRVDNEQFF
TRBV19	TRBD1	NA	TRBJ1-2	TGTGCCAGTACCAATCGGGGTCCAGGGGGCTTTGGCTACACCTTC	CASTNRGPGGFGYTF
TRBV5-1	NA	NA	TRBJ1-3	TGCGCCAGCAGCTTGGATGGGTCTCCTGGAAACACCATATATTTT	CASSLDGSPGNTIYF
TRBV28	NA	NA	TRBJ2-3	TGTGCCAGCAGTTCTCCTAGCACAGATACGCAGTATTTT	CASSSPSTDTQYF
TRBV6-1	NA	NA	TRBJ1-6	TGTGCCAGCAGTGAAAACAGGCGTAACACCCTCCACTTT	CASSENRRNTLHF
TRBV14	NA	NA	TRBJ2-2	TGTGCCAGCAGTCCCCAGGGAACCGGGGAGCTGTTTTTT	CASSPQGTGELFF
TRBV5-1	TRBD1	NA	TRBJ2-7	TGCGCCAGCATGGTCGCAGGGGGCCCCTACGAGCAGTACTTC	CASMVAGGPYEQYF
TRBV18	NA	NA	TRBJ2-5	TGTGCCAGCTCACCAGCGGAAGGAGTCCAAGAGACCCAGTACTTC	CASSPAEGVQETQYF
TRBV28	TRBD1	NA	TRBJ2-7	TGTGCCAGCAGGGGGACAGAATACGAGCAGTACTTC	CASRGTEYEQYF
TRBV5-6	NA	NA	TRBJ1-6	TGTGCCAGCAGCTCCGGGGCGTTTTATAATTCACCCCTCCACTTT	CASSSGAFYNSPLHF
TRBV5-8	NA	NA	TRBJ2-7	TGTGCCAGCAGCTGGGGCGGCGGGATCTACGAGCAGTACTTC	CASSWGGGIYEQYF
TRBV5-6	TRBD1	NA	TRBJ1-5	TGTGCCAGCAGCTTGAGCTGGACAGGGGGCAATCAGCCCCAGCATTTT	CASSLSWTGGNQPQHF
TRBV30	NA	NA	TRBJ2-1	TGTGCCTGGAGTGTAAACATCTACTATGAGCAGTTCTTC	CAWSVNIYYEQFF
TRBV7-8	NA	NA	TRBJ2-7	TGTGCCAGCAGCTTATATATGGGAGCGCTTTACGAGCAGTACTTC	CASSLYMGALYEQYF
TRBV7-9	NA	few	TRBJ1-4	TGTGCCAGCAGCCCAAACTTGGGATCCGCGAATGAAAAACTGTTTTTT	CASSPNLGSANEKLFF
TRBV5-1	TRBD1	NA	TRBJ2-7	TGCGCCAGCAGCTGGACAGGGGGCACCTACGAGCAGTACTTC	CASSWTGGTYEQYF
TRBV7-3	TRBD2	NA	TRBJ2-1	TGTGCCAGCAGCCCTAGCGGGGCGAATGAGCAGTTCTTC	CASSPSGANEQFF
TRBV19	TRBD1	NA	TRBJ1-5	TGTGCCAGTCAGGGGGCAAATCAGCCCCAGCATTTT	CASQGANQPQHF
TRBV9	NA	once	TRBJ1-3	TGTGCCAGCAGCTCGACGGTCTCTGGAAACACCATATATTTT	CASSSTVSGNTIYF
TRBV30	NA	NA	TRBJ2-7	TGTGCCTGGACTGGGGGAGGAAGTATCGAGCAGTACTTC	CAWTGGGSIEQYF
TRBV19	NA	NA	TRBJ2-7	TGTGCCAGTAGTATAGATAGTGCGACCGTAGAGCAGTACTTC	CASSIDSATVEQYF
TRBV10-1	NA	NA	TRBJ2-7	TGCGCCAGCAGTGAGAATCTCTTGGGCAAGCAGTACTTC	CASSENLLGKQYF
TRBV5-1	TRBD1	NA	TRBJ2-7	TGCGCCAGCAGCGCCGGGACAGGGAAATACGAGCAGTACTTC	CASSAGTGKYEQYF
TRBV4-3	TRBD2	NA	TRBJ2-5	TGCGCCAGCAGCCAAGATCTAGCGGGAGTGGGTGAGACCCAGTACTTC	CASSQDLAGVGETQYF
TRBV28	NA	NA	TRBJ2-6	TGTGCCAGCATCCCCGTGGGCAGGGGAGGCACTGGGGCCAACGTCCTGACTTTC	CASIPVGRGGTGANVLTF
TRBV5-1	NA	NA	TRBJ1-6	TGCGCCAGCAGGTCGGAAACCTATAATTCACCCCTCCACTTT	CASRSETYNSPLHF
TRBV18	NA	NA	TRBJ2-1	TGTGCCAGCTCACCACCATCTCCCCTTAATGAGCAGTTCTTC	CASSPPSPLNEQFF
TRBV14	NA	NA	TRBJ1-2	TGTGCCAGCAGCCTCGACAGGACGTCCGGTGGCTACACCTTC	CASSLDRTSGGYTF
TRBV6-1	TRBD1	NA	TRBJ1-1	TGTGCCAGCAGCTCTCGGGACAGTTTGAACACTGAAGCTTTCTTT	CASSSRDSLNTEAFF
TRBV7-8	NA	NA	TRBJ2-7	TGTGCCAGCACCCGCTCGACCGTTGGAAGCGAGCAGTACTTC	CASTRSTVGSEQYF
TRBV7-9	TRBD1	NA	TRBJ1-4	TGTGCCAGCAGCTACACAGGGGGGTCTGGTGAAAAACTGTTTTTT	CASSYTGGSGEKLFF
TRBV6-5	NA	NA	TRBJ2-7	TGTGCCAGCAGACCCCTCCAGGCACAGAACTACGAGCAGTACTTC	CASRPLQAQNYEQYF
TRBV7-2	TRBD2	NA	TRBJ2-1	TGTGCCAGCAGCTTAGATTCGACTAGCGGGAGTAATGAGCAGTTCTTC	CASSLDSTSGSNEQFF
TRBV7-2	NA	NA	TRBJ2-2	TGTGCCAGCAGTCCGACGGGTCCCGGGGAGCTGTTTTTT	CASSPTGPGELFF
TRBV19	NA	NA	TRBJ2-3	TGTGCCAGCCGGGAGAGTGGGACCGGCACAGATACGCAGTATTTT	CASRESGTGTDTQYF
TRBV10-3	TRBD1	NA	TRBJ1-5	TGTGCCATCAGCGCCGGACAGGGGAATCAGCCCCAGCATTTT	CAISAGQGNQPQHF
TRBV2	TRBD1	NA	TRBJ2-7	TGTGCCAGCAGTGCGGACAGGGGCTCCTACGAGCAGTACTTC	CASSADRGSYEQYF
TRBV6-5	TRBD1	NA	TRBJ2-2	TGTGCCAGCAGTTACTCGGGGACAGCGAACACCGGGGAGCTGTTTTTT	CASSYSGTANTGELFF
TRBV5-1	TRBD1	NA	TRBJ2-5	TGCGCCAGCAGCACAACAGGGGAAGGGACCCAGTACTTC	CASSTTGEGTQYF
TRBV5-1	NA	NA	TRBJ2-1	TGCGCCAGCAGCCTTGGGACTTTATACAATGAGCAGTTCTTC	CASSLGTLYNEQFF
TRBV6-6	TRBD1	NA	TRBJ2-7	TGTGCCAGCAGTGCGCCGGACAGGGGATACTACGAGCAGTACTTC	CASSAPDRGYYEQYF
TRBV28	NA	NA	TRBJ1-4	TGTGCCAGCAGTTTTGGACAGTCTAAGCAAAAACTGTTTTTT	CASSFGQSKQKLFF